This T cell receptor (beta chain) was recovered during a study of identical twins. Between the trimmed V and J ends, which lost 0 bases and 1 base, there was a span of 9 bases. The CDR3 sequence is 15 residues long. CDR1 and CDR2 from the germline V gene are KGHSH and LQKENI. This clonotype came up many times. Via MiXCR, TCRdb re-called the 5' RACE reads, giving one row per CDR3 protein. The table records 700,000 or so distinct CDR3 sequences, 8.5% to 9% of them present only once. This sample also belongs to another study, concerning yellow fever vaccine responses in identical twins.

The sequenced material came from PBMCs. The sequence was obtained from a woman under 30 in good health. V is TRBV18 and J is TRBJ1-1; D perhaps matches TRBD1 (6 bases). CDR3 in amino acids: CASSPPWGQNTEAFF. CDR3 bases: TGTGCCAGCTCACCACCGTGGGGACAGAACACTGAAGCTTTCTTT.